One T cell receptor beta chain is described in this entry. This clonotype was detected a few times. Its antigen is not yet known. No qualities accompany the bases; no much larger clone lies one base away. These data come from a study of human T cells and chemical hapten exposure (dated by TCRdb to about 2021). Concerning the study at large: For sensitization, 2% DPC in acetone was applied to a roughly 2 cm by roughly 2 cm area of upper inner arm skin. The patient cohort, mostly female, included alopecia areata with under or over 50% scalp involvement, alopecia totalis and alopecia universalis. Patch tests used Finn chambers with 0.01% DPC on the upper back, scored after 6 days by International Contact Dermatitis Research Group standards. Twenty-nine alopecia patients gave blood for TCR sequencing at one to four time points (pre-sensitization, 2, 6 and 24 weeks). The libraries were sequenced as a pool, and the TCR yield per sample differed mostly because of small variations in library volumes within the pool. In alopecia patients, the study followed how the peripheral blood TCR repertoire changed in vivo over primary and secondary sensitization to diphenylcyclopropenone (DPC), a hapten. Blood samples were taken from patients before sensitization (week 0) and at 2, 6 and about 24 weeks after DPC sensitization. Weekly therapeutic DPC doses were additionally applied to the scalp of patients throughout the roughly 23-week study period. Beyond this particular receptor, the publication reports: Repeated subsampling changed both the strength of the expansion versus patch-test correlation and the threshold at which the correlation became significant. Patch test score was positively correlated with the number of PT1 expanded TCRs, with significance at thresholds 8, 16 and 32 but not at 4. All patients had alopecia, a presumed autoimmune disease, so their immune response might differ from that of healthy individuals. No change with DPC sensitization was found in the number of TCRs above 1 in 1000 frequency, and no evidence of global repertoire structure alterations was found. Expanded TCRs formed significantly more large CDR3 similarity clusters than pre-sensitization or healthy control sets, consistent with antigen-driven responses.

Read against the paper, the sample's time point label means: pre-sensitization, week 0. The sample's treatment or condition, from its label and the paper: therapeutic diphenylcyclopropenone sensitization with weekly scalp DPC. At each patch-test visit, blood was drawn before the patch test was applied. Eligible patients were aged 18 to 70, diagnosed with alopecia, deemed suitable for DPC therapy, and excluded if pregnant. Unfractionated whole blood was collected in Tempus Blood RNA tubes, and total RNA was extracted from that blood. Preparation of the library involved RACE. Sequenced using a NextSeq 500. Library preparation attached unique molecular identifiers to individual cDNA molecules for quantitative, reproducible TCR counting. Each blood RNA sample was used to sequence both TCR alpha and TCR beta chains. Turning to the authors' computational methods: A median of roughly 98,000 TCRs per sample was observed, with a range of 23,224 to 690,600. V, J and CDR3 annotation of the TCR reads was performed with the Decombinator software suite. To make PS versus PT1 abundance plots, every sample was subsampled to the same number of TCRs (28,000). Expanded TCRs were defined as absent before sensitization and observed at least eight times at the 2-week time point. TCRdb reprocessed the public reads (quality trimming at Q25 with fastp, clone calling with MiXCR) and kept in-frame beta chains. Rows with one shared CDR3 protein collapse into an entry with the most common genes and DNA. TCRdb's processing, not the authors', yielded these V and J calls. The sample table lists more than 55,000 distinct CDR3 sequences, roughly a tenth of them with a count of one. Around 9.5% of the sample is held by the ten biggest clonotypes.

V is trimmed back by 3 bases and J by 10 bases, and the junction contains 5 bases that no gene match accounts for. Sequences SGDLS (CDR1) and YYNGEE (CDR2) are obtained from the germline V gene. The CDR3 numbers 14 residues from cysteine through phenylalanine. The CDR3 DNA has 42 bases and is translated from base 1. The V and J segments used are TRBV9 and TRBJ2-1, with 12 bases aligning to TRBD2. The sequence came from a man aged 35-49 years with alopecia areata. Some clones in this sample may be carry-over from other donors' samples. The material sequenced was whole blood, taken in connection with sensitization to the hapten diphenylcyclopropenone (DPC). This receptor has the CDR3 CASSGRTSGNEQFF. The bases are TGTGCCAGCAGCGGAAGGACTAGCGGGAACGAGCAGTTCTTC.